The 28 T cell receptor beta chains given below trace back to one sample, sequenced in a study of T cell changes during pregnancy in multiple sclerosis (dated by TCRdb to about 2019). Libraries were made using the immunoSEQ multiplex PCR assay. In TCRdb, the immuneACCESS table is reduced to in-frame sequences with V and J assigned. These tables do not hold every clone; where another copy was compared, an unresolved V gene accounts for under half, and the others remain unexplained. This sample gives roughly 64,000 clones in total; roughly 88% of them show up just once. 1.3% of the sample is in the top ten clones. Sequenced here: peripheral blood, sampled in the second trimester of pregnancy. Receptors were obtained from a female donor with multiple sclerosis, enrolled in a pregnancy study.

The chain has TRBV4-3 and TRBJ2-1, with a possible D match to TRBD2 (7 bases). CDR1 is LGHNA, CDR2 YSLEER, per germline. Trimming stripped 0 bases from V and 0 bases from J, with 15 bases between. The CDR3 loop spans 18 amino acids. The CDR3 spells CASSQDPTGGSSYNEQFF. DNA for the CDR3: TGCGCCAGCAGCCAAGATCCGACGGGGGGCAGCTCCTACAATGAGCAGTTCTTC.

The V and J genes are TRBV30 and TRBJ2-1, with 7 bases matching TRBD2. The CDR3 sequence is 13 residues long. CDR1 is GTSNPN and CDR2 is SVGIG in the germline V gene (reference sequence). The V gene end was trimmed by 0 bases and the J gene end by 4 bases; junction bases not matched to a gene: 0. DNA for the CDR3: TGTGCCTGGAGTGTTAGCGGGTACAATGAGCAGTTCTTC. Translated, it gives CAWSVSGYNEQFF.

V usage is TRBV7-9 and J usage is TRBJ2-5, with TRBD2 matching 7 bases. V lost 5 bases, J lost 5 bases, and 2 bases stayed unmatched. Germline V gene data show CDR1 as SEHNR and CDR2 as FQNEAQ (reference sequence). The CDR3 runs to 12 residues. In DNA form, the CDR3 reads TGTGCCAGCAGCCGGGGGGTGGAGACCCAGTACTTC. As protein: CASSRGVETQYF.

The chain recombines TRBV4-3 with TRBJ1-2; no clear D gene. The CDR3 is made up of 14 amino acids. Germline assignment: CDR1 LGHNA and CDR2 YSLEER. V was shortened by 0 bases and J by 4 bases, with 9 bases between the two germline ends. In DNA, the CDR3 is TGCGCCAGCAGCCAAGATCTGGGCAGCTATGGCTACACCTTC. Its protein product is CASSQDLGSYGYTF.

This rearrangement joins TRBV19 to TRBJ2-1; 10 bases align to TRBD2. Germline assignment: CDR1 LNHDA and CDR2 SQIVND (reference sequence). CDR3 size: 18 residues. With V trimmed by 7 bases and J by 6 bases, 18 bases remained unmatched. The DNA of the CDR3 is TGTGCCAGTACCCCTAGCGGTCTAGCGGGGGTTACGAGCAATGAGCAGTTCTTC. This codes for CASTPSGLAGVTSNEQFF.

The chain has TRBV2 and TRBJ2-7, with 7 positions matching TRBD1. Germline loops: CDR1 SNHLY, CDR2 FYNNEI. The CDR3 is made up of 14 amino acids. The J segment lost 2 bases and the V segment lost 2 bases, leaving 3 bases of the junction unmatched. This CDR3 is CASSEQGQAYEQYF. As DNA, the CDR3 is TGTGCCAGCAGTGAACAAGGACAGGCCTACGAGCAGTACTTC.

The chain has TRBV5-1 and TRBJ2-7; perhaps TRBD2 as D (6 bases). V was trimmed by 3 bases and J by 2 bases, leaving 18 bases between them. The germline gives CDR1 SGHRS, CDR2 YFSETQ. This CDR3 has 16 amino acids. The chain's CDR3 is CASSSAPGTGAYEQYF. The CDR3 coding sequence is TGCGCCAGCAGCTCTGCTCCCGGGACGGGGGCCTACGAGCAGTACTTC.

The chain joins TRBV4-2 to TRBJ1-3; D is undetermined. The CDR3 extends over 13 amino acids. V shed 4 bases and J shed 3 bases, with 7 bases lying between them. Looked up from germline, CDR1 is LGHNA and CDR2 is YNFKEQ. The CDR3, as DNA: TGTGCCAGCAGCCTTTCGCGTGGAAACACCATATATTTT. Its protein is CASSLSRGNTIYF.

The chain uses TRBV9 and TRBJ2-1; D may be TRBD1 (5 bases). Germline V gene data show CDR1 as SGDLS and CDR2 as YYNGEE. V dropped 6 bases and J dropped 6 bases, with 16 bases sitting between them. CDR3 length: 14 amino acids. Written as DNA, the CDR3 is TGTGCCAGCAACTTAGGGGTCTCCGGCAATGAGCAGTTCTTC. Translation: CASNLGVSGNEQFF. The whole variable domain, remainder taken from reference TRBV9 and TRBJ2-1, is DSGVTQTPKHLITATGQRVTLRCSPRSGDLSVYWYQQSLDQGLQFLIQYYNGEERAKGNILERFSAQQFPDLHSELNLSSLELGDSALYFCASNLGVSGNEQFFGPGTRLTVL.

A single count supports this clone. CDR3 residues: CASRRGTGELFF. In DNA, the CDR3 is TGTGCCAGCAGAAGGGGCACCGGGGAGCTGTTTTTT. The V gene is TRBV11-3, the J gene TRBJ2-2; maybe TRBD1 (5 bases). Between the trimmed V and J ends, which lost 6 bases and 4 bases, there was a span of 6 bases. Per the germline V gene, CDR1 is SGHNT and CDR2 is YENEEA. This CDR3 contains 12 residues.

V and J are TRBV11-2 and TRBJ1-2, with 7 bases fitting TRBD1. V lost 1 base to trimming and J lost 10 bases; unmatched junction nucleotides: 9. Germline loops: CDR1 SGHAT, CDR2 FQNNGV. CDR3 size: 14 residues. Here the CDR3 DNA reads TGTGCCAGCAGCTTAGGGGACAGTAAGGAGTCCTACACCTTC. Translated: CASSLGDSKESYTF.

This clone has more than one count but fewer than ten. CDR3 nucleotide sequence: TGTGCCAGTAGTCTCCCGGACAGGCGTGACTACACCTTC. Amino acids: CASSLPDRRDYTF. V is TRBV19 and J is TRBJ1-2, with TRBD1 matching 7 bases. Germline lookup yields CDR1 LNHDA and CDR2 SQIVND (reference sequence). This CDR3 contains 13 residues. The V gene end was trimmed by 5 bases and the J gene end by 10 bases; junction bases not matched to a gene: 10.

The V and J genes are TRBV16 and TRBJ1-2, with D tentatively TRBD1 (5 bases). This CDR3 region has 14 residues. Trimming took off 2 bases at V and 2 bases at J, with 9 bases between the two ends. Per germline, CDR1 KGHSY and CDR2 FQNENV. The CDR3 sequence: CASSQQGLNYGYTF. The CDR3 bases are TGTGCCAGCAGCCAACAGGGCCTAAACTATGGCTACACCTTC.

This chain uses TRBV4-1 with TRBJ1-6; TRBD1 might be the D (5 bases). The CDR3 runs to 18 residues. Germline CDR1 and CDR2: MGHRA and YSYEKL. V shed 2 bases and J shed 2 bases, with 16 bases lying between them. The CDR3 here is CASSQYSSGLAYNSPLHF. The CDR3 DNA follows: TGCGCCAGCAGCCAATATTCCTCAGGGCTCGCCTATAATTCACCCCTCCACTTT.

The chain recombines TRBV14 with TRBJ2-3; D is perhaps TRBD2 (6 bases). The CDR3 loop spans 18 amino acids. The V end was cut by 1 base, the J end by 6 bases, with 23 bases between. Germline loops: CDR1 SGHDN, CDR2 FVKESK. DNA for the CDR3: TGTGCCAGCAGCCAAGCCCAATGGTGGGGGGTGCTGTCCGATACGCAGTATTTT. Encoded protein: CASSQAQWWGVLSDTQYF.

The chain couples TRBV7-9 to TRBJ2-7, with D perhaps TRBD1 (5 bases). The V end lost 0 bases, the J end lost 5 bases, and 8 bases lay between the germline ends. The CDR3 spans 13 residues. CDR1 and CDR2 from the germline V gene are SEHNR and FQNEAQ (reference sequence). As DNA, the CDR3 is TGTGCCAGCAGCTTAGCGTTGGGGCACGAGCAGTACTTC. Protein product: CASSLALGHEQYF.

V and J are TRBV7-3 and TRBJ2-7, with D tentatively TRBD2 (6 bases). Trimming shortened V by 2 bases and J by 0 bases, and 11 bases separated the two germline ends. CDR1 and CDR2 from the germline V gene are SGHTA and FQGTGA. The CDR3 runs 15 residues. CDR3 in amino acids: CASSLYAGISYEQYF. The CDR3, as DNA: TGTGCCAGCAGCTTATATGCGGGGATCTCCTACGAGCAGTACTTC.

This sequence joins TRBV5-7 and TRBJ2-5; TRBD2 matches 13 bases. TRBV5-7 is classed as an ORF, of uncertain function. The V segment lost 4 bases and the J segment 2 bases; nucleotides outside the gene matches: 11. This CDR3 is built from 18 residues. CDR3 loop: CASSPFGGLAGSQETQYF. The CDR3, as DNA: TGTGCCAGCAGCCCCTTTGGGGGACTAGCGGGGAGTCAAGAGACCCAGTACTTC.

V is TRBV18 and J is TRBJ2-7, with 10 bases matching TRBD1. After removal of 6 bases from V and 2 bases from J, the junction contained 7 bases not matched to a gene. The CDR3 runs 15 residues. Germline V gene data show CDR1 as KGHSH and CDR2 as LQKENI. This chain's CDR3 is CASSPQGQGTYEQYF. CDR3 nucleotides: TGTGCCAGCTCTCCTCAGGGACAGGGGACCTACGAGCAGTACTTC.

The rearrangement joins TRBV9 to TRBJ2-7; D perhaps matches TRBD1 (5 bases). Deletions cut 3 bases from V and 6 bases from J, with 13 bases between. The CDR3 runs 13 residues. Germline-derived CDR1 and CDR2 are SGDLS and YYNGEE. CDR3 nucleotides: TGTGCCAGCAGCGGGGGATGGGGCCTCGAGCAGTACTTC. Translated, it gives CASSGGWGLEQYF.

The CDR3 DNA reads as TGTGCCAGCTCCCGTATCAGGAACACTGAAGCTTTCTTT. The encoded protein is CASSRIRNTEAFF. The V call is TRBV18, the J call TRBJ1-1; D gene unclear. Trimming removed 6 bases from V and 1 base from J, with 9 bases in between. There are 13 residues in the CDR3. CDR1 is KGHSH and CDR2 is LQKENI in the germline V gene.

The V gene is TRBV7-3, the J gene TRBJ2-1, with D perhaps TRBD2 (5 bases). V lost 6 bases and J lost 3, with 9 bases in between. This CDR3 is 13 amino acids long. CDR1 and CDR2 (germline): SGHTA, FQGTGA. CDR3 nucleotides: TGTGCCAGCAGTACCCGGGACTACAATGAGCAGTTCTTC. Residues: CASSTRDYNEQFF.

The V and J genes are TRBV5-6 and TRBJ1-2, with D hard to call. Trimming took off 2 bases at V and 4 bases at J, with 6 bases between the two ends. Germline CDR1 reads SGHDT; CDR2 reads YYEEEE. The CDR3 contains 12 residues. CDR3 loop: CASSLTGYGYTF. The CDR3 nucleotides read TGTGCCAGCAGCTTAACGGGCTATGGCTACACCTTC.

This clone occurred once. The J gene is TRBJ1-2, the V gene TRBV10-2; D uncertain. The CDR3 length is 12 residues. Per the germline V gene, CDR1 is WSHSY and CDR2 is SAAADI. Trimming shortened V by 8 bases and J by 3 bases, and 10 bases separated the two germline ends. The CDR3 DNA follows: TGCGCCAGCCCCCAGGCCGACTATGGCTACACCTTC. Amino acids: CASPQADYGYTF.

Concerning this clone: Different DNA sequences within this sample yield the same CDR3. The chain carries TRBV7-3 and TRBJ2-5; TRBD2 agrees at 8 bases. The CDR3 is made up of 15 amino acids. The junction had 7 bases not matched to a gene; V was cut back by 3 bases and J by 4 bases. The germline V gene has CDR1 SGHTA and CDR2 FQGTGA. The CDR3 DNA reads TGTGCCAGCAGCTTCTCGGGGGGGGCCGGAGAGACCCAGTACTTC. This sequence encodes CASSFSGGAGETQYF.

This clone was observed once. V usage is TRBV27 and J usage is TRBJ2-6, with 7 bases that match TRBD1. The CDR3 contains 18 residues. Germline CDR1 and CDR2: MNHEY and SMNVEV (reference sequence). Trimming cost V 4 bases and J 0 bases; bases outside gene matches: 9. Written as DNA, the CDR3 is TGTGCCAGCAGTTCCCTCAGGGGGTCGACCTCTGGGGCCAACGTCCTGACTTTC. This gives the protein CASSSLRGSTSGANVLTF.

This clone showed up just a few times. The chain is built from TRBV28 and TRBJ2-1; unclear D gene. The CDR3 loop spans 11 amino acids. Germline-derived CDR1 and CDR2 are MDHEN and SYDVKM. Trimming stripped 8 bases from V and 2 bases from J, with 4 bases between. Here the CDR3 reads CASRAYNEQFF. The CDR3 DNA sequence: TGTGCCAGCCGTGCCTACAATGAGCAGTTCTTC.

This rearrangement joins TRBV2 to TRBJ1-2, with D unclear. The CDR3 length is 14 residues. Trimming removed 5 bases at V and 7 bases at J, with 17 bases between. CDR1 and CDR2 from the germline V gene are SNHLY and FYNNEI. The CDR3 spells CASSKESATLGYTF. CDR3 nucleotides: TGTGCCAGCAGTAAGGAGTCGGCCACACTTGGCTACACCTTC.